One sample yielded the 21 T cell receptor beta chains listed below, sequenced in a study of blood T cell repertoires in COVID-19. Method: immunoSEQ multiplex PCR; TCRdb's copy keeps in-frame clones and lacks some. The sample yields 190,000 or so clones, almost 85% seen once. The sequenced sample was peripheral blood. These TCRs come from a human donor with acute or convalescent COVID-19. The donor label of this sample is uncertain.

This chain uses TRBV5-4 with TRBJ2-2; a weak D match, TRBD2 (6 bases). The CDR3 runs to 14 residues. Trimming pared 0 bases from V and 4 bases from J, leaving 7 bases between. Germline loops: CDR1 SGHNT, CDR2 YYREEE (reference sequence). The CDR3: CASSLAGGTGELFF. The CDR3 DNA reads TGTGCCAGCAGCTTGGCCGGGGGCACCGGGGAGCTGTTTTTT.

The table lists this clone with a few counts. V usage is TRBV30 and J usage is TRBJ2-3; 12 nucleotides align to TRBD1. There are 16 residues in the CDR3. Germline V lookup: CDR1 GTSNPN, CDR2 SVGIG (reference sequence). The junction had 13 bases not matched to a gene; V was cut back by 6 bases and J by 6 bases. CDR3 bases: TGTGCCTGCTTTCTCCGGGACAGGGGGCAAGGGGATACGCAGTATTTT. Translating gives CACFLRDRGQGDTQYF.

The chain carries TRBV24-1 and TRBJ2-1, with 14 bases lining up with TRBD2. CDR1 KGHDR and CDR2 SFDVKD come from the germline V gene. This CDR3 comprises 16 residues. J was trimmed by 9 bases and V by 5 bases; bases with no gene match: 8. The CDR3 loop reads CATSAPGLAGVGEQFF. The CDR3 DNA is TGTGCCACCAGTGCTCCGGGACTAGCGGGAGTTGGTGAGCAGTTCTTC.

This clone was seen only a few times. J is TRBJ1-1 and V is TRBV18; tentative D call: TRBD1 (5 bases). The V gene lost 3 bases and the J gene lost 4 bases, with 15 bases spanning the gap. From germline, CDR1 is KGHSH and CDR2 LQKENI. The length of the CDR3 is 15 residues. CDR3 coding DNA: TGTGCCAGCTCACCCCTGACAAGGGGATTCACTGAAGCTTTCTTT. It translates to CASSPLTRGFTEAFF.

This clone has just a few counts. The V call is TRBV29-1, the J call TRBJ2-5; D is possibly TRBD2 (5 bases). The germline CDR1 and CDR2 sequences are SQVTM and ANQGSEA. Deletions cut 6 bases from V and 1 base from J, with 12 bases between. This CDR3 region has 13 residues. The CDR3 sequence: CSVDGLAQETQYF. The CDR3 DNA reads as TGCAGCGTGGACGGACTGGCCCAAGAGACCCAGTACTTC.

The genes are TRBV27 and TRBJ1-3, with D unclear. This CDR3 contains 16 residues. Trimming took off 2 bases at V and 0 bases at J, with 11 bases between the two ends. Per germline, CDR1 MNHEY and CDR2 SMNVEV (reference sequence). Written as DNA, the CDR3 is TGTGCCAGCAGTTTACGAAGTCCCTACTCTGGAAACACCATATATTTT. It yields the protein CASSLRSPYSGNTIYF.

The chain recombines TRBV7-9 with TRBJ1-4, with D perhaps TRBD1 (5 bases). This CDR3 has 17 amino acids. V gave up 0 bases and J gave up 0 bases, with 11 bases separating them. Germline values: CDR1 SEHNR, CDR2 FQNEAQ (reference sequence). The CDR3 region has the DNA TGTGCCAGCAGCTTAGCGGAGGGGTTAGCAACTAATGAAAAACTGTTTTTT. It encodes CASSLAEGLATNEKLFF.

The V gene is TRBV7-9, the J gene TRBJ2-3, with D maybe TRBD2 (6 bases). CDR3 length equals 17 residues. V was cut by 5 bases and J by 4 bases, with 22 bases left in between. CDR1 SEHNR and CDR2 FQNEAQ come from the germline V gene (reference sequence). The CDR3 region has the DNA TGTGCCAGCAGCGGAGGGAGGCGGGGATTGGGGGCAGATACGCAGTATTTT. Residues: CASSGGRRGLGADTQYF.

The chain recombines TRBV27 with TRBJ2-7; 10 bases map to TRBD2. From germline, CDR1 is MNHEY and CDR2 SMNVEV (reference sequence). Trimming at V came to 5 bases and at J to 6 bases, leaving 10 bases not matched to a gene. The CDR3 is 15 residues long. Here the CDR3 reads CASSLRAGGPGEQYF. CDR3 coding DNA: TGTGCCAGCAGTCTCAGAGCGGGAGGGCCAGGCGAGCAGTACTTC.

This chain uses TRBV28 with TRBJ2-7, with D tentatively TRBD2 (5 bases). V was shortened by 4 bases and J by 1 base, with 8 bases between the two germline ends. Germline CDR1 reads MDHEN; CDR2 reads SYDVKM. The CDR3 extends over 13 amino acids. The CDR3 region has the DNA TGTGCCAGCAGTTCGGGCGGGTCCTACGAGCAGTACTTC. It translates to CASSSGGSYEQYF.

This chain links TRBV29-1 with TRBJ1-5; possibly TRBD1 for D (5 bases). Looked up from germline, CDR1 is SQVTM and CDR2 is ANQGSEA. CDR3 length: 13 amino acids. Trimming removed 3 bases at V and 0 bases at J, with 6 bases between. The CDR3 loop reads CSVETDSNQPQHF. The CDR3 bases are TGCAGCGTTGAGACAGATAGCAATCAGCCCCAGCATTTT.

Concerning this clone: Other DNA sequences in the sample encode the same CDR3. The CDR3 is CASSIDWRGPYEQYF. Written as DNA, the CDR3 is TGTGCCAGTAGTATAGATTGGCGGGGCCCCTACGAGCAGTACTTC. The gene calls are TRBV19 and TRBJ2-7; D is possibly TRBD2 (6 bases). CDR1 LNHDA and CDR2 SQIVND come from the germline V gene (reference sequence). Trimming shortened V by 0 bases and J by 2 bases, and 11 bases separated the two germline ends. The CDR3 sequence is 15 residues long.

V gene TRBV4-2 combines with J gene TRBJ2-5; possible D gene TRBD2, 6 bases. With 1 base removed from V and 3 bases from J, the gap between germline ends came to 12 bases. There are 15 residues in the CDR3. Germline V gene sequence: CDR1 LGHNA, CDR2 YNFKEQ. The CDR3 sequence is CASSQGSASEETQYF. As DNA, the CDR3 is TGTGCCAGCAGCCAAGGATCCGCTAGCGAAGAGACCCAGTACTTC.

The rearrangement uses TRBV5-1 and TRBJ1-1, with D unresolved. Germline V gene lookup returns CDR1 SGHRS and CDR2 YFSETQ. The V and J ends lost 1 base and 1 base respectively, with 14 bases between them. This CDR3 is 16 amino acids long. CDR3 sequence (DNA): TGCGCCAGCAGCTTGACCGCGGTCGTTTCGAACACTGAAGCTTTCTTT. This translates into CASSLTAVVSNTEAFF.

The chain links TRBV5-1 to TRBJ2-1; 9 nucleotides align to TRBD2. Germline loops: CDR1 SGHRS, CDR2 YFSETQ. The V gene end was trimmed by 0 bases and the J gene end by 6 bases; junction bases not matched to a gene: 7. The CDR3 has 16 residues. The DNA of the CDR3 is TGCGCCAGCAGCTTGGCGGTAGGTAGCGGGAGCAATGAGCAGTTCTTC. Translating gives CASSLAVGSGSNEQFF. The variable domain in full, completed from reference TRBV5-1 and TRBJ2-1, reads KAGVTQTPRYLIKTRGQQVTLSCSPISGHRSVSWYQQTPGQGLQFLFEYFSETQRNKGNFPGRFSGRQFSNSRSEMNVSTLELGDSALYLCASSLAVGSGSNEQFFGPGTRLTVL.

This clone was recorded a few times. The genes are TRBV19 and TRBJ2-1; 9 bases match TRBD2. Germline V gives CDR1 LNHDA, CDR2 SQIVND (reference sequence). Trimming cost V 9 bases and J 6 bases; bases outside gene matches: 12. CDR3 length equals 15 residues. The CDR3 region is CASTQRREGINEQFF. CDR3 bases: TGTGCCAGCACACAGCGGCGGGAGGGAATCAATGAGCAGTTCTTC.

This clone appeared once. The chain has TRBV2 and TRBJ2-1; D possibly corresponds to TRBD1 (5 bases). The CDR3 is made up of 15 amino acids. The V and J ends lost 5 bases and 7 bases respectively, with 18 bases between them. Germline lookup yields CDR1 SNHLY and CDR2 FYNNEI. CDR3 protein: CASSRQQGGGNEQFF. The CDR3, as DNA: TGTGCCAGCAGTAGGCAGCAGGGCGGTGGGAATGAGCAGTTCTTC.

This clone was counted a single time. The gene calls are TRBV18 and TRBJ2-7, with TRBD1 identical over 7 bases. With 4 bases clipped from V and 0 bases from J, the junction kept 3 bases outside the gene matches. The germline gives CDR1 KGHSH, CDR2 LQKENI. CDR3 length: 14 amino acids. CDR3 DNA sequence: TGTGCCAGCTCACTGGGGACAGCCTCCTACGAGCAGTACTTC. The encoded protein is CASSLGTASYEQYF. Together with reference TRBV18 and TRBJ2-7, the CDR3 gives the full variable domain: NAGVMQNPRHLVRRRGQEARLRCSPMKGHSHVYWYRQLPEEGLKFMVYLQKENIIDESGMPKERFSAEFPKEGPSILRIQQVVRGDSAAYFCASSLGTASYEQYFGPGTRLTVT.

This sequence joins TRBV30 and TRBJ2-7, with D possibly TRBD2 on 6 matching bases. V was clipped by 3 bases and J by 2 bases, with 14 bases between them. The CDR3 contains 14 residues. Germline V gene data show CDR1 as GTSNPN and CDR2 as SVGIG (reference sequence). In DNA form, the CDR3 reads TGTGCCTGGAGGGATAGCGGTCTGACCTACGAGCAGTACTTC. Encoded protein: CAWRDSGLTYEQYF.

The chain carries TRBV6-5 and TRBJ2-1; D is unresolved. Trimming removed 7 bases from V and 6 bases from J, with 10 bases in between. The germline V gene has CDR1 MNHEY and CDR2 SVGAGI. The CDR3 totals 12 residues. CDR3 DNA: TGTGCCAGCATCGATTACTTCAATGAGCAGTTCTTC. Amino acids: CASIDYFNEQFF.

The CDR3 spells CASSPGGTGNSPLHF. The CDR3 region has the DNA TGTGCCAGCAGCCCTGGGGGGACGGGGAATTCACCCCTCCACTTT. The chain recombines TRBV3-1 (or the pseudogene TRBV3-2) with TRBJ1-6, with D perhaps TRBD1 (5 bases). The ends were cut back, 4 bases at V and 7 bases at J, with 14 bases in the middle. Looked up from germline, CDR1 is LGHDT and CDR2 is YNNKEL (reference sequence). This CDR3 region has 15 residues.